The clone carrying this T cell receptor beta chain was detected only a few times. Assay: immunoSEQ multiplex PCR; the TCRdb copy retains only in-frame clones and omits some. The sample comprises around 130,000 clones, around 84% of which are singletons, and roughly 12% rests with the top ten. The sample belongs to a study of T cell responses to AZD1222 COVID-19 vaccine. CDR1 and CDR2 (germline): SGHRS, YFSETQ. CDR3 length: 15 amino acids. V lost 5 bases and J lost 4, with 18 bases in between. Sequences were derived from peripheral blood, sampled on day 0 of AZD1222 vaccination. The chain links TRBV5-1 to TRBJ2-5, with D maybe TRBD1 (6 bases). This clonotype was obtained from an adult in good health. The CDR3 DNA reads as TGCGCCAGCAGGCCGTCGACCTGGGACACAGAGACCCAGTACTTC. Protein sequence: CASRPSTWDTETQYF.